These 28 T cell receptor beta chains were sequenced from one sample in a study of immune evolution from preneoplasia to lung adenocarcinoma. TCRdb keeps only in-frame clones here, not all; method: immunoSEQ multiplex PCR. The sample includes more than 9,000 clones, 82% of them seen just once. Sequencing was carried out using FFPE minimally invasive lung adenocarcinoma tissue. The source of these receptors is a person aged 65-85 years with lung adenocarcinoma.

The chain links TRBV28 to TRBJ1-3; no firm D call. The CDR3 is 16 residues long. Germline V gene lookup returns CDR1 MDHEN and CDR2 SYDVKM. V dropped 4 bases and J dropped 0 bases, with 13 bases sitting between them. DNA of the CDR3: TGTGCCAGCAGTTCAGGCTCGTTAAACTCTGGAAACACCATATATTTT. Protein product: CASSSGSLNSGNTIYF.

The CDR3 DNA sequence: TGTGCCAGCAGCCCCCTGGACAGGGGCACAGATACGCAGTATTTT. Translated: CASSPLDRGTDTQYF. This chain connects TRBV21-1 to TRBJ2-3; the DNA was not compared with TRBD1, the D call given in the table. TRBV21-1 is noted as a pseudogene. This CDR3 contains 15 residues.

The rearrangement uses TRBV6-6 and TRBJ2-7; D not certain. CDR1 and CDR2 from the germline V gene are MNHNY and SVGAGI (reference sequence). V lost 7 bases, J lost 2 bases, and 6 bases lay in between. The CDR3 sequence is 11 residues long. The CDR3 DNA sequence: TGTGCCAGCACTGGCGCCTACGAGCAGTACTTC. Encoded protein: CASTGAYEQYF.

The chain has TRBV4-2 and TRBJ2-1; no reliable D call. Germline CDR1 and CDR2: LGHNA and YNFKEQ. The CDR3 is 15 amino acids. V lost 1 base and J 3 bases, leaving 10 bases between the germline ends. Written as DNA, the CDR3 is TGTGCCAGCAGCCAAGGACCCCTTAGCTACAATGAGCAGTTCTTC. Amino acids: CASSQGPLSYNEQFF.

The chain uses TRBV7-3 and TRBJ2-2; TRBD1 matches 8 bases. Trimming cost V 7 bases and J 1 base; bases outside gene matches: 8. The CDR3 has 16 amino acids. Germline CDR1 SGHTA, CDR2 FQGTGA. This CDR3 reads CASILGDRRNTGELFF. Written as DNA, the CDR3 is TGTGCCAGCATCCTAGGGGACAGGAGGAACACCGGGGAGCTGTTTTTT.

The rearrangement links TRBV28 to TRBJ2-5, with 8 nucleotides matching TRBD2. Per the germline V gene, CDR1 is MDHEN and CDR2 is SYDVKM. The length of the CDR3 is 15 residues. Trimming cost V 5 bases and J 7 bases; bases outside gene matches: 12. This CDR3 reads CASSRAGLETGTQYF. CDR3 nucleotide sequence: TGTGCCAGCAGTCGAGCGGGACTAGAAACAGGGACCCAGTACTTC.

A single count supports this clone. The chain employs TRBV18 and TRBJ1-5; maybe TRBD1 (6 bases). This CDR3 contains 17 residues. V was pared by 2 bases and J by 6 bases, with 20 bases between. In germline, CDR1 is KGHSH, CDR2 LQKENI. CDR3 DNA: TGTGCCAGCTCACCAGGGGTCCAGGGGTCAGTTACTCAGCCCCAGCATTTT. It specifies CASSPGVQGSVTQPQHF.

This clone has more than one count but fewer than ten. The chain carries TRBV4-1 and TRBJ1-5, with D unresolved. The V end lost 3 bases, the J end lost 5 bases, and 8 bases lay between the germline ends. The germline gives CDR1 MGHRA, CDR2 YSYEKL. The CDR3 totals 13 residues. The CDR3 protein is CASSQSRHQPQHF. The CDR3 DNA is TGCGCCAGCAGCCAGAGTAGGCATCAGCCCCAGCATTTT.

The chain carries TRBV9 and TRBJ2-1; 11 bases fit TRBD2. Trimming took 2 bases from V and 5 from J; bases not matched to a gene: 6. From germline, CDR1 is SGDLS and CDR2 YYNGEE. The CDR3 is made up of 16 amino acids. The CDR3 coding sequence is TGTGCCAGCAGCGTGTTACGACTAGCGGGGAACAATGAGCAGTTCTTC. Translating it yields CASSVLRLAGNNEQFF.

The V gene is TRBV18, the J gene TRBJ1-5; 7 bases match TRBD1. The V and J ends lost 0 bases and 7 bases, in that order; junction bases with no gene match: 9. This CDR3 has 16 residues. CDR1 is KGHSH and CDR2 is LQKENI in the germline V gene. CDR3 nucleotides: TGTGCCAGCTCACCACCCACAGGGGTCATAGGACAGCCCCAGCATTTT. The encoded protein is CASSPPTGVIGQPQHF.

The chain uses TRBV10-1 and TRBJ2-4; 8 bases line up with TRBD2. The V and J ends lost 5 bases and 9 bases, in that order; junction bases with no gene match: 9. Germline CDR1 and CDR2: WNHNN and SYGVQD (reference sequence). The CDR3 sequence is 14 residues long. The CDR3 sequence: CASSPTTGGGIQYF. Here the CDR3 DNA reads TGCGCCAGCAGTCCAACCACGGGGGGGGGCATTCAGTACTTC.

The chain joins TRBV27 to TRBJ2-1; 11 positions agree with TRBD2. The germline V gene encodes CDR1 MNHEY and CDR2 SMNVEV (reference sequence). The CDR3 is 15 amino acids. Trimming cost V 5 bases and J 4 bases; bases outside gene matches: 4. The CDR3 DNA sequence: TGTGCCAGCAGTAAGAGACTAGCGGGGTACAATGAGCAGTTCTTC. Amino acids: CASSKRLAGYNEQFF.

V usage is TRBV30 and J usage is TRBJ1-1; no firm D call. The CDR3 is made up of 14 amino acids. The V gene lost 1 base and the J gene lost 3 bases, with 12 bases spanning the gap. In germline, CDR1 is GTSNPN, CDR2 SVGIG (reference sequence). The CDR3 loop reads CAWSDSAEHTEAFF. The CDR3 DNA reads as TGTGCCTGGAGTGATTCGGCAGAACACACTGAAGCTTTCTTT.

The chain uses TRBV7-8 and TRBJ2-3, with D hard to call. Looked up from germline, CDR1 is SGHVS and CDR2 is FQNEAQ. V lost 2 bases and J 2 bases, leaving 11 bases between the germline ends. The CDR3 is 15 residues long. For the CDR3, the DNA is TGTGCCAGCAGCTTACAGGAGCTTAACACAGATACGCAGTATTTT. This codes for CASSLQELNTDTQYF.

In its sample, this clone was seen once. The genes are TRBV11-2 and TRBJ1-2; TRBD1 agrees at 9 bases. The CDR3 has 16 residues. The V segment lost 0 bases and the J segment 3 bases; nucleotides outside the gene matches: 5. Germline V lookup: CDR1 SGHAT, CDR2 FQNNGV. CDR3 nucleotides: TGTGCCAGCAGCTTAGATCTCTGGGACAGGGACTATGGCTACACCTTC. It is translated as CASSLDLWDRDYGYTF.

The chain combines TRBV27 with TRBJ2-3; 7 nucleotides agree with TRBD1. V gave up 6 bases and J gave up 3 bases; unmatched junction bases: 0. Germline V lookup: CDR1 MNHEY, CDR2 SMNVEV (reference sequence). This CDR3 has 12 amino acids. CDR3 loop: CASRTGTDTQYF. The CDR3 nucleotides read TGTGCCAGCAGGACAGGGACAGATACGCAGTATTTT.

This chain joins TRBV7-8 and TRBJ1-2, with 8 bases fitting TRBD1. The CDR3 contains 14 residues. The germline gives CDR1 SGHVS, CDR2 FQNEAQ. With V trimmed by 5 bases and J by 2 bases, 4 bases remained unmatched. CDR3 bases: TGTGCCAGCAGCCTAAGACAGGGGAACTATGGCTACACCTTC. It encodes CASSLRQGNYGYTF.

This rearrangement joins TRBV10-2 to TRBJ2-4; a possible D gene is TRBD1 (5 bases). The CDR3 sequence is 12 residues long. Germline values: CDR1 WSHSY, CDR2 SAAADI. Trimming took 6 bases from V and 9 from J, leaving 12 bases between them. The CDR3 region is CASSSQGSIQYF. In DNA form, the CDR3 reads TGCGCCAGCAGCTCGCAGGGATCCATTCAGTACTTC.

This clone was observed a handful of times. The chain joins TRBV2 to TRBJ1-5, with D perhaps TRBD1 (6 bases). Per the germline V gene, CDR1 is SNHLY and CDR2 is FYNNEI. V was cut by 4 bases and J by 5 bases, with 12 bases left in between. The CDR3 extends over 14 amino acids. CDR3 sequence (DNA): TGTGCCAGCAGTGGGTGGGACAATGATCAGCCCCAGCATTTT. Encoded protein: CASSGWDNDQPQHF.

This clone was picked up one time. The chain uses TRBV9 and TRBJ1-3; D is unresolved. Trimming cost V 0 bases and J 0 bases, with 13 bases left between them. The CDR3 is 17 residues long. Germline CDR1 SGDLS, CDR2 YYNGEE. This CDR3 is CASSVEVWTDSGNTIYF. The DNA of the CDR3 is TGTGCCAGCAGCGTAGAGGTTTGGACGGACTCTGGAAACACCATATATTTT.

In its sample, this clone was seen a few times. Here the CDR3 reads CASSGSYNEQFF. CDR3 DNA sequence: TGTGCCAGCAGCGGCTCCTACAATGAGCAGTTCTTC. J is TRBJ2-1 and V is TRBV7-3; D not certain. Germline-derived CDR1 and CDR2 are SGHTA and FQGTGA. The CDR3 is 12 amino acids. Deletions cut 5 bases from V and 0 bases from J, with 2 bases between.

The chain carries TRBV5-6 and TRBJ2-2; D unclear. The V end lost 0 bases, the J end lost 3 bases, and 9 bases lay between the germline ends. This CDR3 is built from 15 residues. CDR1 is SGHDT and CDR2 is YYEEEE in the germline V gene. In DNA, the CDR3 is TGTGCCAGCAGCTTGGCCGGGTATTACACCGGGGAGCTGTTTTTT. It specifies CASSLAGYYTGELFF. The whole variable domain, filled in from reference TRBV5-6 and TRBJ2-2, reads DAGVTQSPTHLIKTRGQQVTLRCSPKSGHDTVSWYQQALGQGPQFIFQYYEEEERQRGNFPDRFSGHQFPNYSSELNVNALLLGDSALYLCASSLAGYYTGELFFGEGSRLTVL.

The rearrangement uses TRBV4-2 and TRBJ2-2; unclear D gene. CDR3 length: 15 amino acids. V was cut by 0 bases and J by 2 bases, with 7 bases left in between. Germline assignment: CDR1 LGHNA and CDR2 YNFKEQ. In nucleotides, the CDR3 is TGTGCCAGCAGCCAAGAAACCGCTAACACCGGGGAGCTGTTTTTT. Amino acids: CASSQETANTGELFF.

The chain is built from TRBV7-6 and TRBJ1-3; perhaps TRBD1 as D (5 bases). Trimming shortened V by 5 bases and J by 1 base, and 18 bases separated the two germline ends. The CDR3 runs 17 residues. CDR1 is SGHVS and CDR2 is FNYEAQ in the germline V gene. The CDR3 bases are TGTGCCAGCAGCCGAGGTCCAGGGTTATCATCTGGAAACACCATATATTTT. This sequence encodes CASSRGPGLSSGNTIYF.

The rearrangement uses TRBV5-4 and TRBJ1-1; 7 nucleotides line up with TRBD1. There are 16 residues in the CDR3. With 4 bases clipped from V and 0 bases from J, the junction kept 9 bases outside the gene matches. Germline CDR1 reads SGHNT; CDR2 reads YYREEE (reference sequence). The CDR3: CASSTGTASLNTEAFF. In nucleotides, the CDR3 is TGTGCCAGCAGCACCGGGACAGCTTCCTTGAACACTGAAGCTTTCTTT.

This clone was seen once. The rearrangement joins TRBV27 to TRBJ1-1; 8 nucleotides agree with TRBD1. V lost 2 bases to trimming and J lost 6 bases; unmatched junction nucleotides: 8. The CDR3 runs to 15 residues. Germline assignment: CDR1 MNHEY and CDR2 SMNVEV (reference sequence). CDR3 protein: CASSLRAGGISEAFF. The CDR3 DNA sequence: TGTGCCAGCAGTTTAAGGGCAGGGGGCATCTCTGAAGCTTTCTTT.

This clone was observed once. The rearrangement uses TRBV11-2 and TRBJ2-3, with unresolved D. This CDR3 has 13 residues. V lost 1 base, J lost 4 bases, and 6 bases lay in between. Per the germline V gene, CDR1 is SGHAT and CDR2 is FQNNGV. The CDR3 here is CASSLGDPDTQYF. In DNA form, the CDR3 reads TGTGCCAGCAGCTTAGGGGATCCAGATACGCAGTATTTT.

Here the CDR3 DNA reads TGTGCCAGCAGCTTATCGGGGAACACTGAAGCTTTCTTT. It encodes CASSLSGNTEAFF. J is TRBJ1-1 and V is TRBV7-9; D call uncertain. CDR3 size: 13 residues. Trimming removed 2 bases from V and 1 base from J, with 5 bases in between. CDR1 and CDR2 from the germline V gene are SEHNR and FQNEAQ (reference sequence).